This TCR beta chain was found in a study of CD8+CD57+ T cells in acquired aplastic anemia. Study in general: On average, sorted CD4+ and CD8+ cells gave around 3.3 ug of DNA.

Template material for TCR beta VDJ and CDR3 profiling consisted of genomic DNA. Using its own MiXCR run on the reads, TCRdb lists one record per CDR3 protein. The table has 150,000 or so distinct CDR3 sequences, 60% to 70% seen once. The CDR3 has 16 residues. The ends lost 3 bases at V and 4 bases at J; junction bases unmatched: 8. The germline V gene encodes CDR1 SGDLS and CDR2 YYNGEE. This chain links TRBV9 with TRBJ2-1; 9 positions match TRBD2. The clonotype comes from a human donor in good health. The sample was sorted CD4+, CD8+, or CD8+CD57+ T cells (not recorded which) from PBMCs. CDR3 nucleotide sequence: TGTGCCAGCAGCGGGAGTGCGGGAGGGATGTACAATGAGCAGTTCTTC. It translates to CASSGSAGGMYNEQFF.